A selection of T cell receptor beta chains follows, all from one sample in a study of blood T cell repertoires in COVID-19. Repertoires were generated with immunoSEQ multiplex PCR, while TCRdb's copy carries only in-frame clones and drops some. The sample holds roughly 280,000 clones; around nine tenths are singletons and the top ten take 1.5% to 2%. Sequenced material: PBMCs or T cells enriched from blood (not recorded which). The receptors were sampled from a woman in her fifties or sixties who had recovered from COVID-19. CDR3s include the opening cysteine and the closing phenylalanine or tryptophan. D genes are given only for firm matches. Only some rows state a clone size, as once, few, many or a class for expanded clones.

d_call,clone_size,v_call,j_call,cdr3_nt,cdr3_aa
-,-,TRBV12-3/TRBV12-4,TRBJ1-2,TGTGCCAGCAGTCGGACAAGCCCTCTCCGTTACACCTTC,CASSRTSPLRYTF
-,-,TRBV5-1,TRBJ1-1,TGCGCCAGCAGCTTGAATGCGGGGCTTGCTGAAGCTTTCTTT,CASSLNAGLAEAFF
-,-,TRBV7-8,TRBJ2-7,TGTGCCAGCAGCTTTCAAGCGGGTTACTCCTACGAGCAGTACTTC,CASSFQAGYSYEQYF
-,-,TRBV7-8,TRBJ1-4,TGTGCCAGCAGCCTGGGTTGGGGCAGACAAAATGAAAAACTGTTTTTT,CASSLGWGRQNEKLFF
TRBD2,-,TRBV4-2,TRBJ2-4,TGTGCCAGCAGCCCACGGGCCGGGGGGGGAGCCAAAAACATTCAGTACTTC,CASSPRAGGGAKNIQYF
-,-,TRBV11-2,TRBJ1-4,TGTGCCAGCAGCTTAGGTTCTCGCGCAGGGCGTTATGAAAAACTGTTTTTT,CASSLGSRAGRYEKLFF
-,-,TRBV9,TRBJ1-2,TGTGCCAGCAGCAACCGACAGGATGGCTACACCTTC,CASSNRQDGYTF
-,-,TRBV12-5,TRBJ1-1,TGTGCTAGTGGTTTGGTACTTGGACGGAGGATGAACACTGAAGCTTTCTTT,CASGLVLGRRMNTEAFF
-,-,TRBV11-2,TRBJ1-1,TGTGCCAGCAGCCCCCACGGTCCTAACACTGAAGCTTTCTTT,CASSPHGPNTEAFF
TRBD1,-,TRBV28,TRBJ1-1,TGTGCCAGCGGACAGGGCACTGAAGCTTTCTTT,CASGQGTEAFF
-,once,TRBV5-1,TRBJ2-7,TGCGCCAGCAGCTTTGGCGGGACCTCCTACGAGCAGTACTTC,CASSFGGTSYEQYF
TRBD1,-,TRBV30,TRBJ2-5,TGTGCCTGGATCTATGGGACAGGGGGCTCAGAGACCCAGTACTTC,CAWIYGTGGSETQYF
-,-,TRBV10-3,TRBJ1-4,TGTGCCATCAGTGAGTCTGGCCAGGCTCATGAAAAACTGTTTTTT,CAISESGQAHEKLFF
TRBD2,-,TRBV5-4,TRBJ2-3,TGTGCCAGCAGCTGGGGAGGGACTAGCGGGACAGATACGCAGTATTTT,CASSWGGTSGTDTQYF
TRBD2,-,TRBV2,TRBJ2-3,TGTGCCAGCAGCGCATTTTCGGCCGGGACTAGCATATTTGATACGCAGTATTTT,CASSAFSAGTSIFDTQYF
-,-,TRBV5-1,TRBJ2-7,TGCGCCAGCAGCCAAGGACAATACGAGCAGTACTTC,CASSQGQYEQYF
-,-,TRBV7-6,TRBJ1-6,TGTGCCAGCAGCGCACAGGCGACTGCGCGGAATTCACCCCTCCACTTT,CASSAQATARNSPLHF
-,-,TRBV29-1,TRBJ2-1,TGCAGCGTGCCAGGGTATGAGCAGTTCTTC,CSVPGYEQFF
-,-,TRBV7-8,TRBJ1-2,TGTGCCAGCAGCTTAGCACAGGCCGTCTATGGCTACACCTTC,CASSLAQAVYGYTF
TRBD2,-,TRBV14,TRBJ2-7,TGTGCCAGCAGCCCTAGCGGGTGGATAACCTACGAGCAGTACTTC,CASSPSGWITYEQYF
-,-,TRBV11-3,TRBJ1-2,TGTGCCAGCAGCTTAGGAGGGATTGGCTATGGCTACACCTTC,CASSLGGIGYGYTF
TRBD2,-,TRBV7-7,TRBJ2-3,TGTGCTAGCAGCGCGGGACTAGCGAGGGGCGCAGATACGCAGTATTTT,CASSAGLARGADTQYF
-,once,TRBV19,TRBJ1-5,TGTGCCAGTTCCACAGGATACGTGGCGCCCCAGCATTTT,CASSTGYVAPQHF
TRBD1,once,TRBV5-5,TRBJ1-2,TGTGCCAGCAGCTGGACAGGCTATGGCTACACCTTC,CASSWTGYGYTF
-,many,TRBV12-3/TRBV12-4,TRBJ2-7,TGTGCCAGCAGTCCCTCTAGAGGGAACGAGCAGTACTTC,CASSPSRGNEQYF
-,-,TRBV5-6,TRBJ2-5,TGTGCCAGCAGACGGTCCATCAGAGGCCCAGAGACCCAGTACTTC,CASRRSIRGPETQYF
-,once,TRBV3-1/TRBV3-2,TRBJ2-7,TGTGCCAGCAGCCGGCAGGGAACCACTGAGCAGTACTTC,CASSRQGTTEQYF
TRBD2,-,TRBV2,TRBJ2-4,TGTGCCAGCAGTGAAAGTCGGGAGGACATTCAGTACTTC,CASSESREDIQYF
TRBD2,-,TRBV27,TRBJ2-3,TGTGCCAGCAGACACCCCGCGGGGGGGTCCACAGATACGCAGTATTTT,CASRHPAGGSTDTQYF
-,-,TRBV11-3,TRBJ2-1,TGTGCCAGCAGCCCGGGAGATGCCTACAATGAGCAGTTCTTC,CASSPGDAYNEQFF
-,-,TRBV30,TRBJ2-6,TGTGCCTGTGACTCATCCGGGGCCAACGTCCTGACTTTC,CACDSSGANVLTF
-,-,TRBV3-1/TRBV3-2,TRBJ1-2,TGTGCCAGCAGCCCCTCCCTGGGGGGTATAAGAGGCTACACCTTC,CASSPSLGGIRGYTF
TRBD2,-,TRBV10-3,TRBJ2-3,TGTGCCATCGGACGGGGCGGGGGGATCACAGATACGCAGTATTTT,CAIGRGGGITDTQYF
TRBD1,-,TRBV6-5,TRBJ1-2,TGTGCCAGCAGTTACTCTGCAGGGGGCTATGGCTACACCTTC,CASSYSAGGYGYTF
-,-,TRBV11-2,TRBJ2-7,TGTGCCAGCAGCTTAGGCAGGGCCTACGAGCAGTACTTC,CASSLGRAYEQYF
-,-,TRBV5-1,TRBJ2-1,TGCGCCAGCAGCCCCACCTCGGGGTCCACTGAGCAGTTCTTC,CASSPTSGSTEQFF
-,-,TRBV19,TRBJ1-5,TGTGCCAGTAGCCCTTTTGGCAGTAGCAATCAGCCCCAGCATTTT,CASSPFGSSNQPQHF
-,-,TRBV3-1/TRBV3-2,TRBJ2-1,TGTGCCAGCAGCTCTTCTAGTATCTCCTACAATGAGCAGTTCTTC,CASSSSSISYNEQFF
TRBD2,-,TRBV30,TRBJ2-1,TGTGCCTGGAGTGTGGCTAGCGGGGGGGGATTGGGCTACAATGAGCAGTTCTTC,CAWSVASGGGLGYNEQFF
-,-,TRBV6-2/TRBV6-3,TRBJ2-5,TGTGCCAGCAGTAGCGACCAAGAGACCCAGTACTTC,CASSSDQETQYF
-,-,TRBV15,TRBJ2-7,TGTGCCACCAGCAGAGTACCTGGGGAGGAGCAGTACTTC,CATSRVPGEEQYF
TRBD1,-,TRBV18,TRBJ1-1,TGTGCCAGCTCACCCTTAACCCTAGACAGGGGGGCTGAAGCTTTCTTT,CASSPLTLDRGAEAFF
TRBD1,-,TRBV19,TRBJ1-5,TGTGCCAGTAGTAGGGGACAGGGGGCTGTTCAGCCCCAGCATTTT,CASSRGQGAVQPQHF
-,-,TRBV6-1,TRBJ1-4,TGTGCCAGCAGCGAAGACAGCGGGGTTTTCGAAAAACTGTTTTTT,CASSEDSGVFEKLFF
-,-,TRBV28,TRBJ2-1,TGTGCCAGCAGATCACAGGGAAACTATTACAATGAGCAGTTCTTC,CASRSQGNYYNEQFF
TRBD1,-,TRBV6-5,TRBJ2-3,TGTGCCAGCAGCGGGACAGGGACAGATACGCAGTATTTT,CASSGTGTDTQYF
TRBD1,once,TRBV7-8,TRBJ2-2,TGTGCCAGCAGCTTTGACAGGGATACCGGGGAGCTGTTTTTT,CASSFDRDTGELFF